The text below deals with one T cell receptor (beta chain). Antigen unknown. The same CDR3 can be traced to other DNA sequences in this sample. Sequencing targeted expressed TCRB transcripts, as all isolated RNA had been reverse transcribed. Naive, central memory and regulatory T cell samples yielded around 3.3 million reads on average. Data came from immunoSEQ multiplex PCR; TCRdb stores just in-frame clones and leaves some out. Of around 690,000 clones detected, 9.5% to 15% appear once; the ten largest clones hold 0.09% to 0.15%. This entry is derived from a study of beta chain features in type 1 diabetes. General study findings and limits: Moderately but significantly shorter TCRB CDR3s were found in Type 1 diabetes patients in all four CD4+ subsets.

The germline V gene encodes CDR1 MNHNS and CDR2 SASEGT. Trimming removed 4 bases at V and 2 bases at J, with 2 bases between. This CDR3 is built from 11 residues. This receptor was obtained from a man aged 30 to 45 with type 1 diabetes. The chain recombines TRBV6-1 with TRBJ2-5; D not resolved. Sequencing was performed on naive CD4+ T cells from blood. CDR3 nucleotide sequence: TGTGCCAGCAGTGGTCAAGAGACCCAGTACTTC. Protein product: CASSGQETQYF.